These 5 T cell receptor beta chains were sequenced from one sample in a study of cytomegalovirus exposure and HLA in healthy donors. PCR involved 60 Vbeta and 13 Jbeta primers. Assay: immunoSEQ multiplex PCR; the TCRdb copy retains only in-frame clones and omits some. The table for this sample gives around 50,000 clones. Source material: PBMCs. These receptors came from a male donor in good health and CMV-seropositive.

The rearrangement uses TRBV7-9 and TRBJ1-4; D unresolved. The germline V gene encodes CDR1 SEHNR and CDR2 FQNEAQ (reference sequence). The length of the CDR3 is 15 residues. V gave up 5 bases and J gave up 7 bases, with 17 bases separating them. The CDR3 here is CASSAPTGIAEKLFF. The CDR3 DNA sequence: TGTGCCAGCAGCGCCCCTACGGGAATTGCTGAAAAACTGTTTTTT.

For the CDR3, the DNA is TGTGCCAGCAGCCAACGACAGGAATCGGACACCATATATTTT. Protein product: CASSQRQESDTIYF. The V and J genes are TRBV7-9 and TRBJ1-3, with a weak D call TRBD1 (6 bases). In germline, CDR1 is SEHNR, CDR2 FQNEAQ (reference sequence). CDR3 length equals 14 residues. V was cut by 5 bases and J by 8 bases, with 16 bases left in between. Drawing the rest from reference TRBV7-9 and TRBJ1-3, the complete variable domain is DTGVSQNPRHKITKRGQNVTFRCDPISEHNRLYWYRQTLGQGPEFLTYFQNEAQLEKSRLLSDRFSAERPKGSFSTLEIQRTEQGDSAMYLCASSQRQESDTIYFGEGSWLTVV.

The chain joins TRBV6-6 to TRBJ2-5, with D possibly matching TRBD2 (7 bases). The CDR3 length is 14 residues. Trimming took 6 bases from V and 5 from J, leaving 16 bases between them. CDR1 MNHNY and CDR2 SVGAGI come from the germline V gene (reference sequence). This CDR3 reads CASSPGGRAETQYF. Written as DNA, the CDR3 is TGTGCCAGCAGCCCCGGGGGGCGGGCTGAGACCCAGTACTTC.

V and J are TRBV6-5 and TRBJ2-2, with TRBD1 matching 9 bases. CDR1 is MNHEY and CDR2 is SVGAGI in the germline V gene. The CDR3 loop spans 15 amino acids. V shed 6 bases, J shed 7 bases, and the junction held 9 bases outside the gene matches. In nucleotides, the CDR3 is TGTGCCAGCAGCCGACTTCGACAGGGGGACGGGGAGCTGTTTTTT. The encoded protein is CASSRLRQGDGELFF.

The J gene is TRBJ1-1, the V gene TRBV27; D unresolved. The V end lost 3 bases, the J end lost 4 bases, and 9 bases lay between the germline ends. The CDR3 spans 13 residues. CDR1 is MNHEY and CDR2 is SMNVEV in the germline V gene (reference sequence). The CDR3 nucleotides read TGTGCCAGCAGTTTCGGGGTCGGCACTGAAGCTTTCTTT. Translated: CASSFGVGTEAFF.